This T cell receptor (beta chain) was observed in a study of T-cell reconstitution after alpha-beta-depleted transplantation in children. Study-level findings and limits: At one year after transplant, newly produced T cells mostly accounted for T-cell counts and diversity. Alpha-beta T cells present about two months after transplant were reported to originate from several hundred expanded graft clones. Surviving recipient T cells and thymic progenitors produced the high day-60 TCRbeta diversity seen in some patients.

Molecular barcoding with unique molecular identifiers was used for the TCRbeta library. TCRdb re-derived calls from the PCR reads in MiXCR, one entry per CDR3 protein. This sample carries 400,000 to 550,000 distinct CDR3 sequences, 10% to 13% of them seen once, and the ten largest clones take 2%. This clonotype was counted many times. What it recognizes is unknown. Trimming removed 7 bases from V and 5 bases from J, with 13 bases in between. The CDR3 has 13 residues. Germline values: CDR1 MDHEN, CDR2 SYDVKM. This rearrangement joins TRBV28 to TRBJ2-3; D is uncertain. Sequencing was performed on PBMCs, taken before TCRalphabeta/CD19-depleted stem cell transplant. The receptor comes from a child aged 2-15 years with inherited bone marrow failure, due to receive a stem cell transplant. The CDR3 region has the DNA TGTGCCAGCACTATCCCGAACGGAGATACGCAGTATTTT. Its protein product is CASTIPNGDTQYF.